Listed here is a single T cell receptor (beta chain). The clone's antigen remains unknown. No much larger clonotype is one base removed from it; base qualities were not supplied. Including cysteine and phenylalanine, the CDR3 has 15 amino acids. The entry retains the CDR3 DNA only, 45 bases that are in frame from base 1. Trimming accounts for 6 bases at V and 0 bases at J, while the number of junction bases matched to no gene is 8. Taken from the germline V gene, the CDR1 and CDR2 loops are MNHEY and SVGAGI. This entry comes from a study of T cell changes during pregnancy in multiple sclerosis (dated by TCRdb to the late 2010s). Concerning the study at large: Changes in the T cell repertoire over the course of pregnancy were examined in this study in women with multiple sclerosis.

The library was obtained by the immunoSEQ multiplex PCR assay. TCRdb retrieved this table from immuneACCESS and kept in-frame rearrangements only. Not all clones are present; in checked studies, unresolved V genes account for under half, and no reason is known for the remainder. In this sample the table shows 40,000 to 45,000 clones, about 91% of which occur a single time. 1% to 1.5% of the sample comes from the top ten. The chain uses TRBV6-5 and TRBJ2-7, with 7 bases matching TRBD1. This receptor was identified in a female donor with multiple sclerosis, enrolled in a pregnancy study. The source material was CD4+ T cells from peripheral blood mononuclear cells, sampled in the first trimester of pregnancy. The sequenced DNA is TGTGCCAGCAGACTATCCGGGACAGCCTCCTACGAGCAGTACTTC. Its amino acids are CASRLSGTASYEQYF.